This passage covers 13 T cell receptor beta chains from one sample sequenced in a study of CD8 T cells in ankylosing spondylitis. One entry per CDR3 protein results from TCRdb running MiXCR on the 5' RACE reads. The sample carries approximately 140,000 distinct CDR3 sequences, roughly 8.3% recorded once. The sequenced material came from synovial fluid, either unsorted or a sorted T cell fraction (not recorded which). The receptors come from a male donor with ankylosing spondylitis.

This clonotype came up a few times. The chain uses TRBV28 and TRBJ2-3, with TRBD2 matching 7 bases. With 2 bases clipped from V and 3 bases from J, the junction kept 11 bases outside the gene matches. This CDR3 region has 17 residues. From germline, CDR1 is MDHEN and CDR2 SYDVKM. The CDR3 region has the DNA TGTGCCAGCAGTTTAGGCATGGGGGAGGGTATGACAGATACGCAGTATTTT. It encodes CASSLGMGEGMTDTQYF.

The CDR3 nucleotides are TGTGCCAGCAGCTGGGGGATTACTAGCGGGATTGTCTACGAGCAGTACTTC. As protein: CASSWGITSGIVYEQYF. The rearrangement links TRBV6-1 to TRBJ2-7; 10 bases align to TRBD2. Unmatched junction bases numbered 14, after V lost 6 bases and J lost 3 bases. The CDR3 sequence is 17 residues long. Germline loops: CDR1 MNHNS, CDR2 SASEGT.

Only one count was recorded for this clonotype. The chain's CDR3 is CASRRGARTEAFF. The CDR3 DNA reads TGTGCCAGCAGAAGGGGGGCGAGAACTGAAGCTTTCTTT. The chain joins TRBV13 to TRBJ1-1; possible D gene TRBD1, 6 bases. V shed 6 bases and J shed 5 bases, with 13 bases lying between them. In germline, CDR1 is PRHDT, CDR2 FYEKMQ (reference sequence). The CDR3 consists of 13 residues.

This clonotype has just a few counts. The V gene is TRBV30, the J gene TRBJ2-2; D gene unclear. The CDR3 runs to 12 residues. Trimming shortened V by 3 bases and J by 1 base, and 3 bases separated the two germline ends. Germline V gene lookup returns CDR1 GTSNPN and CDR2 SVGIG (reference sequence). CDR3 sequence: CAWSLNTGELFF. The CDR3 coding sequence is TGTGCCTGGAGCCTGAACACCGGGGAGCTGTTTTTT.

This clonotype was recorded many times. The chain employs TRBV10-2 and TRBJ2-7, with TRBD1 identical over 9 bases. Trimming took 6 bases from V and 1 from J; bases not matched to a gene: 7. Germline V gene sequence: CDR1 WSHSY, CDR2 SAAADI. The CDR3 sequence is 15 residues long. DNA for the CDR3: TGCGCCAGCAGCAAGACCGGGACAGGGTCCTACGAGCAGTACTTC. This encodes CASSKTGTGSYEQYF.

This chain connects TRBV28 to TRBJ1-2; D not certain. The CDR3 is 13 residues long. Deletions cut 7 bases from V and 4 bases from J, with 13 bases between. Germline V gene sequence: CDR1 MDHEN, CDR2 SYDVKM. The CDR3 coding sequence is TGTGCCAGCACCTATCTTTCCTCCTATGGCTACACCTTC. It is translated as CASTYLSSYGYTF.

This clonotype came up many times. The gene calls are TRBV20-1 and TRBJ2-3; 12 bases align to TRBD2. CDR1 and CDR2 (germline): DFQATT, SNEGSKA (reference sequence). This CDR3 contains 17 residues. Trimming removed 4 bases from V and 2 bases from J; junction bases left unmatched: 10. CDR3 sequence reads: CSAINLGLAGPTDTQYF. The DNA for the CDR3 is TGCAGTGCTATTAACCTTGGACTAGCGGGACCCACAGATACGCAGTATTTT.

This clonotype was detected ten times or more. This chain joins TRBV5-1 and TRBJ1-2; 9 bases line up with TRBD1. CDR1 SGHRS and CDR2 YFSETQ come from the germline V gene. After removal of 4 bases from V and 2 bases from J, the junction contained 3 bases not matched to a gene. CDR3 length: 14 residues. In DNA, the CDR3 is TGCGCCAGCAGCGACGGACAGGGGAACTATGGCTACACCTTC. Its protein product is CASSDGQGNYGYTF.

This clonotype was counted ten times or more. The CDR3 here is CSARGGVIAGTDHEQFF. Here the CDR3 DNA reads TGCAGTGCTAGAGGAGGAGTAATAGCGGGTACTGACCATGAGCAGTTCTTC. V is TRBV20-1 and J is TRBJ2-1, with TRBD2 matching over 7 bases. The CDR3 covers 17 residues. Germline values: CDR1 DFQATT, CDR2 SNEGSKA (reference sequence). V lost 1 base to trimming and J lost 8 bases; unmatched junction nucleotides: 17.

V and J are TRBV4-3 and TRBJ2-3; D gene uncertain. Trimming shortened V by 1 base and J by 2 bases, and 7 bases separated the two germline ends. The CDR3 consists of 14 residues. CDR1 and CDR2 from the germline V gene are LGHNA and YSLEER. As DNA, the CDR3 is TGCGCCAGCAGCCAAGTGGGGTTCACAGATACGCAGTATTTT. As protein: CASSQVGFTDTQYF.

In regard to this clonotype: A read error may be the cause here, since a much bigger clone is one base away. The CDR3 protein is CCARDPGSYSNQPQHF. For the CDR3, the DNA is TGCTGTGCTAGAGATCCAGGCAGCTATAGCAATCAGCCCCAGCATTTT. V is TRBV20-1 and J is TRBJ1-5, with D hard to call. The CDR3 is made up of 16 amino acids. CDR1 is DFQATT, CDR2 SNEGSKA, per germline (reference sequence).

This clonotype was detected ten times or more. A much larger clone differs from this one at a single base, so this may be a read error. This chain uses TRBV12-3 or TRBV12-4 with TRBJ1-1, with D tentatively TRBD1 (6 bases). The V end lost 6 bases, the J end lost 4 bases, and 15 bases lay between the germline ends. This CDR3 is 14 amino acids long. The CDR3, as DNA: TGTGCCAGCAGCAAACAGGGAGGGATCACTGAAGCTTTCTTT. Its translation: CASSKQGGITEAFF.

This clonotype appeared a few times. CDR3 DNA: TGTGCCAGCAGCCAAGGTGCTAGCGGTCTTTCCTACGAGCAGTACTTC. Its protein product is CASSQGASGLSYEQYF. The V gene is TRBV4-2, the J gene TRBJ2-7, with 7 bases that match TRBD2. This CDR3 has 16 amino acids. V was clipped by 1 base and J by 1 base; unmatched bases: 7. Germline CDR1 and CDR2: LGHNA and YNFKEQ.